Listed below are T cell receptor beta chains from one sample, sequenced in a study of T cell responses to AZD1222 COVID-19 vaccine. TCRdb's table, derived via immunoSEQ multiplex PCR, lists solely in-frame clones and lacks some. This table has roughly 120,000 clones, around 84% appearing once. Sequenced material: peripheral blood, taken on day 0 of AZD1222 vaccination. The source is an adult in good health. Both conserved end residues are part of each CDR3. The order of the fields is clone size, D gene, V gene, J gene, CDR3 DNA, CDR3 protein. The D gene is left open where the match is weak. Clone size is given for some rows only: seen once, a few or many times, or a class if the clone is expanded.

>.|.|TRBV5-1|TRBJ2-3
TGCGCCAGCAGCTTGACGCCAACTAGCACAGATACGCAGTATTTT
CASSLTPTSTDTQYF
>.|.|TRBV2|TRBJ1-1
TGTGCCAGCAGTTTAGGGTTTCCCCGCACTGAAGCTTTCTTT
CASSLGFPRTEAFF
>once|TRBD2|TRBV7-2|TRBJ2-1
TGTGCCAGCAGCTTAACAAGCGGGAGGGCCAACAATGAGCAGTTCTTC
CASSLTSGRANNEQFF
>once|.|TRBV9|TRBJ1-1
TGTGCCAGCAGCTCCCTCCGGGGTCGAAGCCGGGCCGAATTCCTTAGCTACCAAGCTTTCTTT
CASSSLRGRSRAEFLSYQAFF
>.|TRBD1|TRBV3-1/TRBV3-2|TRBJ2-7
TGTGCCAGCAGCCAAGAAAGACAGGGCCACGAGCAGTACTTC
CASSQERQGHEQYF
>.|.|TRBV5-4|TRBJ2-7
TGTGCCAGCAGCAGGGACTCTGGACCCTACGAGCAGTACTTC
CASSRDSGPYEQYF
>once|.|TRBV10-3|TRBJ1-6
TGTGCCATCAGTGAGGAATCTGGTTCACCCCTCCACTTT
CAISEESGSPLHF
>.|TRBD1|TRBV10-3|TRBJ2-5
TGTGCCATCAGCCGCCGGGACAGGGGGGAGACCCAGTACTTC
CAISRRDRGETQYF
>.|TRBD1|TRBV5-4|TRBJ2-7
TGTGCCAGCAGCGGGGGACAGGGATCCTACGAGCAGTACTTC
CASSGGQGSYEQYF
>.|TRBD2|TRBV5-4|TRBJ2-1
TGTGCCAGCGGGTTAGCGGGGAACTCCTACAATGAGCAGTTCTTC
CASGLAGNSYNEQFF
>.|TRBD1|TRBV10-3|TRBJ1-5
TGTGCCATCAGTGAGAGGGGGCAGGGGCAGCCCCAGCATTTT
CAISERGQGQPQHF
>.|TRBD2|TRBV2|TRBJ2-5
TGTGCCAGCAGTGAAAGTATGGGAGGGGCCCAGACCCAGTACTTC
CASSESMGGAQTQYF
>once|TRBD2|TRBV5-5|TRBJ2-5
TGTGCCAGCAGCTTGGCCTTAGCGGGGGGGCAAGAGACCCAGTACTTC
CASSLALAGGQETQYF
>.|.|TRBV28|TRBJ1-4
TGTGCCAGCTTAGACGGCGCAACTAATGAAAAACTGTTTTTT
CASLDGATNEKLFF
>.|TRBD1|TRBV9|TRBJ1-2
TGTGCCAGCGGAGGGGGCGCCGGCCTTAACTATGGCTACACCTTC
CASGGGAGLNYGYTF
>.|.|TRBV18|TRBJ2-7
TGTGCCAGCTCACCGGGCGGCAGAAACTACGAGCAGTACTTC
CASSPGGRNYEQYF
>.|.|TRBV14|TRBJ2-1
TGTGCCAGCAGCCACGGGCTAAATAACAATGAGCAGTTCTTC
CASSHGLNNNEQFF
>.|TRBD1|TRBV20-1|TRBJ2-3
TGCAGTGCTAGTAAACAGGGGGCGCGTGGGTATACGCAGTATTTT
CSASKQGARGYTQYF
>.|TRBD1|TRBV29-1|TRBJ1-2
TGCAGCGTTGACCCGGACAGGGGGAATGGCTACACCTTC
CSVDPDRGNGYTF
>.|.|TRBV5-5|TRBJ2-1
TGTGCCAGCAGCTTGGATTTGGCAGGGTTATCCTACAATGAGCAGTTCTTC
CASSLDLAGLSYNEQFF
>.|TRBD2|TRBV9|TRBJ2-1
TGTGCCAGCAGCGTAGGTCCCCCTCTAGCGGGGGAGTACAATGAGCAGTTCTTC
CASSVGPPLAGEYNEQFF
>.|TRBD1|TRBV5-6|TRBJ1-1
TGTGCCAGCAGCAGACAGGGGTACACTGAAGCTTTCTTT
CASSRQGYTEAFF
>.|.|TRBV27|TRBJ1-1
TGTGCCAGCAGGGAATACGGGGCTGAAGCTTTCTTT
CASREYGAEAFF
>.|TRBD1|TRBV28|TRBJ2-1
TGTGCCAGCAGTCCCCCAGGGGGCCAGGGGTACAATGAGCAGTTCTTC
CASSPPGGQGYNEQFF
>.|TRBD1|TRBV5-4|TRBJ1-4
TGTGCCAGCAGCTTGTCAGACAGGGGGGATGAAAAACTGTTTTTT
CASSLSDRGDEKLFF
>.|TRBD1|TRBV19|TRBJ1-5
TGTGCCAGTAGGGGGACAGGGCGGAATCAGCCCCAGCATTTT
CASRGTGRNQPQHF
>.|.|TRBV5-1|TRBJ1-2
TGCGCCAGCAGCCCGTTGACGCTGGGTGGCTACACCTTC
CASSPLTLGGYTF
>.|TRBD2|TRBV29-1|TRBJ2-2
TGCAGCGCAGTGCGGGGGTCCACCGGGGAGCTGTTTTTT
CSAVRGSTGELFF
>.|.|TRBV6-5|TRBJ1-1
TGTGCCAGCGTCGCTCTTGGGTACTCAGTTGCTGAAGCTTTCTTT
CASVALGYSVAEAFF
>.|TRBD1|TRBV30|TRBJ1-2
TGTGCCTGGAACTCAGGGGGCGTTTACTATGGCTACACCTTC
CAWNSGGVYYGYTF
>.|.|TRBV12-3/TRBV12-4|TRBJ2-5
TGTGCCAGCATTAGGGAGACCCAAGAGACCCAGTACTTC
CASIRETQETQYF
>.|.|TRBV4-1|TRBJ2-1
TGCGCCAGCAGCCAAGTTCCCGGGAGTGGGATCTTC
CASSQVPGSGIF
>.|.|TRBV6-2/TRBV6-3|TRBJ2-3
TGTGCCAGCAGCCCGGTGGGCAGGATGACAGATACGCAGTATTTT
CASSPVGRMTDTQYF
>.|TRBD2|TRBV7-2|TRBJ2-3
TGTGCCAGCAGCTTACTAGCGGGAGGCACAGATACGCAGTATTTT
CASSLLAGGTDTQYF
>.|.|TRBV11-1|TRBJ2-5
TGTGCCAGCACCACGGGGCCGAAGGAGACCCAGTACTTC
CASTTGPKETQYF
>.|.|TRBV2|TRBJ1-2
TGTGCCAGCAGTACCGCTTATGGCTACACCTTC
CASSTAYGYTF
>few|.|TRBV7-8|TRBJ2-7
TGTGCCAGCAGCACTAGAACGGGTTACGAGCAGTACTTC
CASSTRTGYEQYF
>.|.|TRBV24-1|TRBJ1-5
TGTGCCACCAGTGCGCGTAGCAATCAGCCCCAGCATTTT
CATSARSNQPQHF
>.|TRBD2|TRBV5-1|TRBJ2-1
TGCGCCAGCAGCCTGGCGGGTGCTAGCGGGATCGATGAGCAGTTCTTC
CASSLAGASGIDEQFF
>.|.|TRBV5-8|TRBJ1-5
TGTGCCAGCAGCTTGTCAGTTTCCCAGCATTTT
CASSLSVSQHF
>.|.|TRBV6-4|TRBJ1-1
TGTGCCAGCAGTGCCGACAGATCCACTGAAGCTTTCTTT
CASSADRSTEAFF
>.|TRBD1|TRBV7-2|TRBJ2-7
TGTGCCAGCAGCTTCGACAGGGGGCGATGGGAGCAGTACTTC
CASSFDRGRWEQYF
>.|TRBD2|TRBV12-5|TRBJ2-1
TGTGCTAGCGGAACGTTTCGTAGCGGGGGACTGTACAATGAGCAGTTCTTC
CASGTFRSGGLYNEQFF
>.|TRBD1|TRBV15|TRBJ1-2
TGTGCCACCAGCAGTGGGACAGTACGACTTTATGGCTACACCTTC
CATSSGTVRLYGYTF
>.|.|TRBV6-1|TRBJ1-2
TGTGCCAGCAGTGACGTAAGAATTAACTATGGCTACACCTTC
CASSDVRINYGYTF